This passage covers 14 T cell receptor beta chains from one sample sequenced in a study of T-cell reconstitution after alpha-beta-depleted transplantation in children. Unique molecular identifiers featured in how the TCRbeta library was prepared. TCRdb fed the PCR reads into MiXCR, producing one record per CDR3 protein. The sample contains 450,000 to 500,000 distinct CDR3 sequences, under 15% of which appear only once. The starting material was PBMCs from the stem cell graft donor, obtained from the stem cell graft. These receptors came from a human donor who donated a stem cell graft to a child with combined immunodeficiency.

This clonotype was detected ten times or more. The chain uses TRBV12-3 or TRBV12-4 and TRBJ1-6; D possibly corresponds to TRBD1 (6 bases). The length of the CDR3 is 14 residues. Trimming removed 6 bases from V and 2 bases from J, with 8 bases in between. CDR3 sequence (DNA): TGTGCCAGCAGCCGACAGGCCTATAATTCACCCCTCCACTTT. It translates to CASSRQAYNSPLHF.

This chain uses TRBV10-3 with TRBJ2-7; 8 bases fit TRBD1. Losses at the gene ends were 7 bases for V and 2 bases for J; bases not matched to a gene: 7. The CDR3 contains 14 residues. The germline CDR1 and CDR2 sequences are ENHRY and SYGVKD. CDR3 DNA sequence: TGTGCCATCATTGACGGGACAGGAGCCTACGAGCAGTACTTC. Translation: CAIIDGTGAYEQYF.

For this clonotype: A read error is likely, as this CDR3 ends without the conserved phenylalanine or tryptophan. The rearrangement joins TRBV6-5 to TRBJ2-3; perhaps TRBD1 as D (7 bases). The CDR3 extends over 18 amino acids. V gave up 2 bases and J gave up 2 bases, with 20 bases separating them. Germline CDR1 and CDR2: MNHEY and SVGAGI. The CDR3 coding sequence is TGTGCCAGCAGTTACGGGGGGACAGCGCCTTCAAACACAGATACGCAGTATTAT. Translation gives CASSYGGTAPSNTDTQYY.

This clonotype came up a few times. The rearrangement links TRBV7-2 to TRBJ1-2; perhaps TRBD1 as D (6 bases). This CDR3 has 16 amino acids. V gave up 3 bases and J gave up 6 bases, with 20 bases separating them. Germline CDR1 SGHTA, CDR2 FQGNSA. CDR3 loop: CASSFVLQGLMDGYTF. Here the CDR3 DNA reads TGTGCCAGCAGCTTCGTGTTACAGGGCCTAATGGATGGCTACACCTTC.

The J gene is TRBJ2-7, the V gene TRBV10-3; the match to TRBD1 covers 9 bases. J gave up 6 bases and V 6 bases, and 9 bases lay outside the gene matches. The length of the CDR3 is 14 residues. Per the germline V gene, CDR1 is ENHRY and CDR2 is SYGVKD. In nucleotides, the CDR3 is TGTGCCATCAGCCCGGGACAGGGAATAGCCGAGCAGTACTTC. Translated, it gives CAISPGQGIAEQYF.

As DNA, the CDR3 is TGTGCCAGCAGTTATACGGACAGGTACTACGAGCAGTACTTC. Protein sequence: CASSYTDRYYEQYF. The rearrangement uses TRBV6-2 or TRBV6-3 and TRBJ2-7; TRBD1 matches at 7 bases. Per germline, CDR1 MNHEY and CDR2 SVGEGT. The CDR3 is made up of 14 amino acids. With V trimmed by 3 bases and J by 3 bases, 5 bases remained unmatched.

There are a few counts of this clonotype. The chain combines TRBV10-3 with TRBJ2-7, with 7 bases lining up with TRBD2. With V trimmed by 2 bases and J by 0 bases, 7 bases remained unmatched. The CDR3 has 16 residues. CDR1 and CDR2 from the germline V gene are ENHRY and SYGVKD. The CDR3 protein is CAISERLAANSYEQYF. The CDR3 nucleotides are TGTGCCATCAGTGAGCGGCTAGCGGCTAACTCCTACGAGCAGTACTTC.

This clonotype was detected ten times or more. CDR3 protein: CAISEPEHSSAHTDTQYF. The DNA for the CDR3 is TGTGCCATCAGTGAACCCGAACACTCTAGCGCTCACACAGATACGCAGTATTTT. The chain uses TRBV10-3 and TRBJ2-3, with D perhaps matching TRBD2 (6 bases). The V end lost 3 bases, the J end lost 2 bases, and 21 bases lay between the germline ends. In germline, CDR1 is ENHRY, CDR2 SYGVKD. There are 18 residues in the CDR3.

This clonotype was picked up a small number of times. The rearrangement links TRBV5-1 to TRBJ2-5, with D uncertain. This CDR3 comprises 14 residues. Germline CDR1 SGHRS, CDR2 YFSETQ. The V end was cut by 4 bases, the J end by 2 bases, with 12 bases between. The chain's CDR3 is CASSTERRQETQYF. The CDR3 nucleotides are TGCGCCAGCAGCACCGAGCGACGACAAGAGACCCAGTACTTC.

Ten or more counts support this clonotype. The chain has TRBV3-1 and TRBJ2-1; no firm D call. Germline CDR1 and CDR2: LGHDT and YNNKEL (reference sequence). V lost 1 base, J lost 10 bases, and 8 bases lay in between. This CDR3 region has 12 residues. CDR3 amino acids: CASSQAESEQFF. DNA of the CDR3: TGTGCCAGCAGCCAAGCTGAAAGCGAGCAGTTCTTC.

V usage is TRBV5-1 and J usage is TRBJ2-4, with 12 bases lining up with TRBD2. Germline V gene sequence: CDR1 SGHRS, CDR2 YFSETQ. The CDR3 has 18 residues. V shed 0 bases, J shed 1 base, and the junction held 5 bases outside the gene matches. CDR3 nucleotide sequence: TGCGCCAGCAGCTTGGCCATGACTAGCGGGGGTGCCAAAAACATTCAGTACTTC. Residues: CASSLAMTSGGAKNIQYF.

This clonotype was seen at least ten times. V is TRBV10-3 and J is TRBJ2-7; 7 nucleotides agree with TRBD1. The germline CDR1 and CDR2 sequences are ENHRY and SYGVKD. J was trimmed by 0 bases and V by 2 bases; bases with no gene match: 4. This CDR3 region has 15 residues. The CDR3 DNA sequence: TGTGCCATCAGTGAGGAGACAGGGAACTCCTACGAGCAGTACTTC. This sequence encodes CAISEETGNSYEQYF.

The chain employs TRBV30 and TRBJ2-2; 9 bases align to TRBD1. CDR3 size: 15 residues. Germline V gene lookup returns CDR1 GTSNPN and CDR2 SVGIG (reference sequence). The V and J ends lost 2 bases and 6 bases, in that order; junction bases with no gene match: 7. DNA of the CDR3: TGTGCCTGGAGTAGGGGACAGGGTTATGCCGGGGAGCTGTTTTTT. It encodes CAWSRGQGYAGELFF.

V usage is TRBV28 and J usage is TRBJ2-2, with D tentatively TRBD1 or TRBD2 (6 bases each). Looked up from germline, CDR1 is MDHEN and CDR2 is SYDVKM. The CDR3 length is 15 residues. V was clipped by 7 bases and J by 5 bases, with 17 bases between them. This chain's CDR3 is CASNLPGGGTGELFF. CDR3 nucleotides: TGTGCCAGCAACTTACCCGGAGGGGGAACCGGGGAGCTGTTTTTT.